This T cell receptor beta chain was identified during a study of cytomegalovirus exposure and HLA in healthy donors. Turning to this clone: The junction departs from germline at one end; a sequencing error may be responsible.

The PCR used 60 Vbeta and 13 Jbeta primers. Repertoires were generated with immunoSEQ multiplex PCR, while TCRdb's copy carries only in-frame clones and drops some. The sample yields approximately 100,000 clones, 65% to 80% seen once. CDR1 and CDR2 from the germline V gene are SSHAT and FNYEAQ (reference sequence). This CDR3 comprises 13 residues. The chain recombines TRBV7-7 with TRBJ2-3, with D possibly TRBD1 on 5 matching bases. The source material was PBMCs. This TCR derives from a woman aged 35 to 49 in good health and CMV-seronegative. The CDR3 DNA sequence: TGTGCTAGCAGCCGACAGCTCACAGATACGCAGTATTTT. Encoded protein: CASSRQLTDTQYF.